The rows below give T cell receptor beta chains drawn from one sample of a study of shared clonotypes between healthy human individuals. Assay used: immunoSEQ multiplex PCR; TCRdb lists only in-frame clones, some missing. The sample has about 1 million clones, around four fifths seen once. The sequenced sample consisted of memory CD4+ T cells sorted from blood. All receptors come from a man aged 18 to 35 in good health. Each CDR3 is given with its conserved first and last residue. The D gene is left open where the match is weak. Not every row has a clone size; where given, it reads once, few, many or a size class.

v_gene,d_gene,abundance,j_gene,CDR3aa
TRBV5-1,-,-,TRBJ2-5,CASRDRDLETQYF
TRBV30,TRBD1,-,TRBJ1-3,CAWSVGQGVLWGNTIYF
TRBV18,-,few,TRBJ1-6,CASSPREGEGSPLHF
TRBV30,-,-,TRBJ1-1,CAWGDNGEAFF
TRBV27,-,-,TRBJ2-7,CASSQRFDSHEQYF
TRBV10-3,TRBD1,few,TRBJ1-1,CAIRTGGPMNTEAFF
TRBV10-3,-,-,TRBJ2-7,CATSGSISYEQYF
TRBV29-1,TRBD1,-,TRBJ1-1,CSIRTGGENTEAFF
TRBV5-1,TRBD1,-,TRBJ2-7,CASSGQGAGEQYF
TRBV16,-,-,TRBJ2-7,CASSQSRADYEQYF
TRBV5-4,TRBD1,once,TRBJ1-2,CASSGTGGGRSYGYTF
TRBV19,TRBD1,-,TRBJ2-7,CASSGQGASRQYF
TRBV29-1,TRBD1,-,TRBJ2-1,CSVGRTGGNEQFF
TRBV30,-,-,TRBJ1-6,CAWFGWAPLHF
TRBV30,-,-,TRBJ2-2,CAWSLGLGTGELFF
TRBV5-4,-,-,TRBJ2-7,CASSPRPGGAYF
TRBV4-3,TRBD2,-,TRBJ2-7,CASSQEIWTSGRVAQYF
TRBV14,TRBD1,-,TRBJ1-2,CASSQRQGAHGYTF
TRBV27,-,-,TRBJ1-5,CASSPRGGIPGNQPQHF
TRBV19,-,-,TRBJ2-5,CASSPGLQSAAGYF
TRBV7-8,TRBD2,-,TRBJ2-7,CASSLGLAGVYEQYF
TRBV5-1,-,once,TRBJ1-6,CASSFTRDSPLHF
TRBV11-2,-,-,TRBJ1-3,CASSLSQNTIYF
TRBV5-1,-,-,TRBJ2-5,CASRGLGEETQYF
TRBV5-1,TRBD1,-,TRBJ1-1,CASSLGRTGALDTEAFF
TRBV6-1,-,-,TRBJ1-6,CASSEAGGVSPLHF
TRBV27,-,-,TRBJ2-7,CASSLSSGAAYEQYF
TRBV5-1,-,-,TRBJ2-7,CASSLVIGQGAYEQYF
TRBV6-1,-,many,TRBJ1-5,CASMGGMGSNQPQHF
TRBV18,-,-,TRBJ2-3,CASSPKQSSTDTQYF
TRBV6-1,TRBD1,-,TRBJ1-5,CASSNRGSSHQPQHF
TRBV2,-,-,TRBJ2-7,CASSEGVIEQYF
TRBV19,-,few,TRBJ1-1,CASSIPEQGFAEAFF
TRBV10-3,-,once,TRBJ1-2,CAISDLEGRASGYTF
TRBV19,-,-,TRBJ2-3,CASMGWPTTDTQYF
TRBV4-2,-,-,TRBJ1-4,CASSPSLPDPNEKLFF
TRBV7-8,-,-,TRBJ1-5,CASSLLGGSNQPQHF
TRBV29-1,TRBD2,once,TRBJ2-3,CSARTSGGTDTQYF